This note documents a single T cell receptor beta chain sequence. Other nucleotide sequences from this sample produce the same CDR3. The sample belongs to a study of blood T cell repertoires in COVID-19. Germline values: CDR1 MGHRA, CDR2 YSYEKL. J gave up 3 bases and V 2 bases, and 5 bases lay outside the gene matches. This CDR3 spans 16 amino acids. The authors' processing: Nucleated cell number was recorded as an estimate derived from reference gene primer amplification. Only in-frame clones appear in the TCRdb table, and some are missing; sequencing was by immunoSEQ multiplex PCR. D and trimming were read from the DNA, whereas the V and J calls and clone size are those reported in that table. The repertoire holds some 250,000 clones, with roughly 91% as singletons. Allocation to cohorts depended on clinical history reported by the participants.

The material sequenced was PBMCs or T cells enriched from blood (not recorded which). This TCR came from a middle-aged woman with acute COVID-19. The V call is TRBV4-1, the J call TRBJ1-3; 9 bases align to TRBD1. Here the CDR3 reads CASSQPGQGVGNTIYF. The CDR3 DNA is TGCGCCAGCAGCCAACCGGGACAGGGTGTTGGAAACACCATATATTTT.